The T cell receptor beta chain described here comes from a study of identical twins (dated by TCRdb to 2015 to 2016). With respect to the entire study: To test whether fetal clonotypes persist, this study deep-sequenced TCR alpha and beta repertoires from monozygotic twins, from unrelated adults of various ages, and from cord blood. To rule out contamination, the twin experiments were replicated at different times with different library preparation protocols. Study-wide conclusions, independent of this receptor: Fewer insertions were carried by abundant cord blood beta clonotypes, a similar but weaker trend appeared in young adult naive repertoires, and no such trend appeared in memory repertoires. In monozygotic twins, out-of-frame TCR alpha sharing was systematically underestimated by recombination models, although the models agreed with sharing between unrelated individuals. Zero-insertion analyses could be partly confounded by invariant T cells such as MAIT and iNKT, although diverse VJ usage argued against such confounding for most clonotypes. Because the same donors could not be followed over many years, the conclusions depended on cross-sectional statistical analysis. Compared with coincidental sharing between unrelated individuals, out-of-frame TCR alpha sequences shared between twins had an excess of sequences with low generation probability. In beta out-of-frame sequences, excess twin sharing was weaker, because having fewer shared sequences lowered the signal-to-noise ratio.

Turning to this clonotype: This clone's antigen is unknown. Per-nucleotide qualities are absent, and no much larger clonotype sits a single base away.

Libraries came from 5' RACE. Sequencing was carried out with an Illumina HiSeq 2000. A universal primer binding site was added through template switching, and the final cDNA carried a unique molecular identifier so that TCR cDNA molecules could be counted accurately. Specific primers in the conserved constant-segment region were used to synthesize first-strand cDNA for TCR alpha and beta chains. Each cDNA library was double barcoded, with a SMART-Mk sample barcode plus Illumina barcodes, to control for contamination. Two successive PCR steps introduced TruSeq adapter sequences along with Illumina sample barcodes. TCR alpha and beta cDNA libraries were sequenced on the Illumina HiSeq platform with custom primers. The source study handled its data this way. Unique molecular identifiers were extracted from raw reads with MiGEC, and CDR3 positions were determined with MiXCR. For each individual, recombination models were inferred using an EM algorithm with the repgenHMM and IGoR tools. The tcR package in R was used for shared clonotype analysis, with sharing normalized by the product of cloneset sizes. To study raw recombination without the effects of thymic and clonal selection, out-of-frame nonproductive sequences were analyzed. Using fastp trimming at Q25 and MiXCR clonotype assembly, TCRdb reanalyzed the public sequencing data and kept in-frame beta chains. Entries are consolidated by CDR3 protein sequence, retaining the most common genes and DNA. TCRdb assigned the V and J calls; the authors' analysis was not used. The sample contains a few hundred thousand distinct CDR3 sequences, around 9% of them found a single time. The top ten clonotypes cover roughly 8.9% of the sample.

Every donor in the study was a healthy Caucasian. Three unrelated non-twin adults were also sequenced: a male aged 18 to 30, a male aged 50 to 60 and a female aged 50 to 60. Miltenyi CD45RO+ enrichment and human naive T-cell isolation kits were used to isolate memory (CD45RO+) and naive T cells from PBMC. Sequencing was carried out using naive T cells sorted from blood. The sample's cell subset or site label is to be understood as: cells isolated with a human naive T-cell isolation kit. This receptor was identified in a woman between 45 and 65 years old in good health.

CDR3 region: CASSHPGLDNEQFF. The sequenced DNA: TGCGCCAGCAGCCACCCGGGACTAGACAATGAGCAGTTCTTC. The receptor chain draws on TRBV4-1 and TRBJ2-1; a stretch of 8 junction bases matches TRBD2. CDR3 length: 14 amino acids, cysteine to phenylalanine. Kept here is only the CDR3 DNA, which spans 42 bases and is read in frame from base 1. The germline V gene yields MGHRA for CDR1 and YSYEKL for CDR2. V is trimmed back by 3 bases and J by 5 bases, and the junction contains 3 bases that no gene match accounts for.